The source of this T cell receptor beta chain is a study of T cell repertoires in cytomegalovirus infection. Whole-study results and caveats: The ex vivo response was dominated by HLA-C-restricted CMV-specific TCR beta clonotypes.

Ten or more counts support this clonotype. Its antigen is currently unknown. CDR1 and CDR2 (germline): SGHVS, FNYEAQ. The CDR3 runs 16 residues. After removal of 2 bases from V and 8 bases from J, the junction contained 9 bases not matched to a gene. TCRdb re-called the reads through MiXCR, storing one row per CDR3 protein. Of roughly 500,000 distinct CDR3 sequences in the sample, roughly 10% are singletons; the top ten hold 10%. The gene calls are TRBV7-6 and TRBJ2-1; 10 nucleotides agree with TRBD2. The clonotype comes from a human donor in good health (CMV status not recorded). Some clones in this sample may be carry-over from other donors' samples. The sequencing input was PBMCs. CDR3 nucleotide sequence: TGTGCCAGCAGCTTACGACTAGCGGGCCCGTTCGATGAGCAGTTCTTC. It codes for CASSLRLAGPFDEQFF.